This T cell receptor beta chain was observed in a study of T cells in narcolepsy. Study conclusions and caveats: Same-patient CSF and blood CD4+ T cell clonotypes included HCRT-specific and TRIB2-specific autoreactive ones. Healthy controls reportedly lacked the autoreactive clonotypes serially found in patients' blood.

J was trimmed by 5 bases and V by 4 bases; bases with no gene match: 11. The V gene's germline CDR1 is SGHTS and CDR2 YDEGEE. This CDR3 has 16 residues. Concerning this clone itself: What it binds is not known.

Here immunoSEQ multiplex PCR was the method, and the copy in TCRdb shows in-frame clones only, minus some. Altogether roughly 25,000 clones are present, 50% to 65% being singletons, with the ten largest covering 9.5% to 15%. This TCR was recovered from a human donor in good health. V usage is TRBV5-8 and J usage is TRBJ2-3, with 9 bases identical to TRBD1. Material: memory (CD45RA-) CD4+ T cells from blood. The CDR3 coding sequence is TGTGCCAGCAGCGCCGGATCTGGGACAGGGAAAGATACGCAGTATTTT. Translation gives CASSAGSGTGKDTQYF.